Each of the 10 T cell receptor beta chains below was sequenced from the same sample in a study of cytomegalovirus exposure and HLA in healthy donors. Amplification used 60 Vbeta primers and 13 Jbeta primers. Assay: immunoSEQ multiplex PCR; the TCRdb copy retains only in-frame clones and omits some. In the table there are around 100,000 clones, around 68% of which are singletons. Sequences were obtained from PBMCs. These receptors were obtained from a woman in her 40s in good health and CMV-seropositive.

As DNA, the CDR3 is TGCAGCGTTGTGGGTTGGGGGGGGGCCGGGGAGCTGTTTTTT. This gives the protein CSVVGWGGAGELFF. The J gene is TRBJ2-2, the V gene TRBV29-1; 7 bases fit TRBD2. The germline CDR1 and CDR2 sequences are SQVTM and ANQGSEA. This CDR3 is 14 amino acids long. Trimming at V came to 4 bases and at J to 6 bases, leaving 8 bases not matched to a gene.

The chain recombines TRBV5-1 with TRBJ1-2; TRBD1 agrees at 9 bases. The germline V gene has CDR1 SGHRS and CDR2 YFSETQ. This CDR3 has 14 residues. J gave up 0 bases and V 8 bases, and 5 bases lay outside the gene matches. The CDR3 spells CASRRTGANYGYTF. The CDR3 nucleotides read TGCGCCAGTCGCCGGACAGGGGCTAACTATGGCTACACCTTC.

For the CDR3, the DNA is TGTGCCAGCAGATCATCCGCGGCTGGGGCCAACGTCCTGACTTTC. Amino acid sequence: CASRSSAAGANVLTF. The V and J genes are TRBV6-1 and TRBJ2-6; no clear D. This CDR3 is built from 15 residues. Looked up from germline, CDR1 is MNHNS and CDR2 is SASEGT. V lost 6 bases to trimming and J lost 2 bases, with 11 bases between them.

The genes are TRBV6-6 and TRBJ1-1, with 9 bases fitting TRBD1. The CDR3 length is 14 residues. CDR1 and CDR2 from the germline V gene are MNHNY and SVGAGI (reference sequence). V shed 0 bases and J 6 bases; nucleotides not matched to a gene: 2. CDR3 protein: CASSYSGQGAEAFF. The CDR3 DNA reads TGTGCCAGCAGTTACTCGGGACAGGGCGCTGAAGCTTTCTTT.

The chain couples TRBV11-1 to TRBJ1-6; D remains unclear. V was cut by 3 bases and J by 10 bases, with 10 bases left in between. Germline CDR1 and CDR2: SGHAT and FQDESV (reference sequence). The CDR3 runs 13 residues. The CDR3 nucleotides read TGTGCCAGCAGCTTTGTGAGGGAATCACCCCTCCACTTT. This encodes CASSFVRESPLHF.

The chain uses TRBV15 and TRBJ2-6, with D possibly TRBD1 on 5 matching bases. V shed 4 bases and J shed 2 bases, with 12 bases lying between them. The germline CDR1 and CDR2 sequences are LNHNV and YYDKDF (reference sequence). The CDR3 extends over 16 amino acids. CDR3 nucleotide sequence: TGTGCCACCAGCACATCAGAAGGGGCTGGGGCCAACGTCCTGACTTTC. Its translation: CATSTSEGAGANVLTF. The variable domain in full, with the rest retrieved from reference TRBV15 and TRBJ2-6, is DAMVIQNPRYQVTQFGKPVTLSCSQTLNHNVMYWYQQKSSQAPKLLFHYYDKDFNNEADTPDNFQSRRPNTSFCFLDIRSPGLGDTAMYLCATSTSEGAGANVLTFGAGSRLTVL.

This clone is a singleton in its sample. The V call is TRBV10-2, the J call TRBJ1-3; 8 nucleotides align to TRBD1. The CDR3 loop spans 16 amino acids. V was pared by 7 bases and J by 0 bases, with 8 bases of the junction left unmatched. The germline gives CDR1 WSHSY, CDR2 SAAADI. CDR3 protein: CASTGTGGSSGNTIYF. The CDR3 DNA reads TGCGCCAGCACGGGGACAGGTGGTAGCTCTGGAAACACCATATATTTT.

This chain uses TRBV10-3 with TRBJ1-1; perhaps TRBD1 as D (6 bases). The ends were cut back, 8 bases at V and 2 bases at J, with 18 bases in the middle. This CDR3 is 15 amino acids long. Germline-derived CDR1 and CDR2 are ENHRY and SYGVKD. The CDR3 nucleotides read TGTGCCATCCCTGGAGGGGGGGGGATCAACACTGAAGCTTTCTTT. Its translation: CAIPGGGGINTEAFF.

This chain uses TRBV5-1 with TRBJ2-7, with 8 bases that match TRBD1. The CDR3 covers 13 residues. Germline V lookup: CDR1 SGHRS, CDR2 YFSETQ. Trimming cost V 4 bases and J 3 bases; bases outside gene matches: 3. This chain's CDR3 is CASSDRGLYEQYF. CDR3 nucleotide sequence: TGCGCCAGCAGCGACAGGGGACTCTACGAGCAGTACTTC.

The chain has TRBV5-8 and TRBJ2-3; 8 nucleotides align to TRBD1. This CDR3 comprises 17 residues. CDR1 is SGHTS and CDR2 is YDEGEE in the germline V gene. V trimming: 1 base; J trimming: 4 bases; junction bases outside the gene matches: 11. The CDR3 nucleotides are TGTGCCAGCAGCTTGCGGGGTGCAGGGGGCTTTTCAGATACGCAGTATTTT. It is translated as CASSLRGAGGFSDTQYF.